This T cell receptor (beta chain) was recorded in a study of blood T cell repertoires in COVID-19. Seattle enrolled patients during active infection and tracked them longitudinally. TCRdb's copy holds only in-frame clones and misses some; the assay was immunoSEQ multiplex PCR. The data show about 140,000 clones, less than 90% seen once. What was sequenced was peripheral blood. This clonotype was sampled from a human donor with COVID-19, enrolled during active disease. The donor label of this sample is uncertain.

The CDR3 is CASRLDREVGQPQHF. The CDR3 DNA reads as TGTGCCAGCAGACTAGACAGGGAAGTAGGTCAGCCCCAGCATTTT. The V call is TRBV6-6, the J call TRBJ1-5, with 7 bases aligning to TRBD1. This CDR3 spans 15 amino acids. Germline loops: CDR1 MNHNY, CDR2 SVGAGI (reference sequence). After removal of 6 bases from V and 6 bases from J, the junction contained 11 bases not matched to a gene.